A single sample is the source of the 15 T cell receptor beta chains below, sequenced in a study of blood T cells in healthy people across ages. Using a J-beta primer mix together with a sample-barcoded 5' primer, a second PCR was run for about 6 to 12 cycles. One entry per CDR3 protein, called by TCRdb with MiXCR from the 5' RACE reads. This table holds hundreds of thousands of distinct CDR3 sequences, more than 55% found once. The sequencing input was blood. These receptors all come from a middle-aged man in good health.

The V gene is TRBV20-1, the J gene TRBJ2-1; TRBD1 agrees at 7 bases. Matching the DNA end better, TRBJ2-7 makes the J call doubtful. The CDR3 is 11 amino acids. The germline gives CDR1 DFQATT, CDR2 SNEGSKA (reference sequence). CDR3 DNA: TGCAGTTTACAGGGGATCGACGAGCAGTACTTC. It is translated as CSLQGIDEQYF.

This clonotype was detected a few times. V usage is TRBV10-3 and J usage is TRBJ2-1; TRBD2 aligns across 14 bases. Germline CDR1 ENHRY, CDR2 SYGVKD. The CDR3 loop spans 16 amino acids. V lost 2 bases and J lost 5; bases outside the gene matches: 2. This CDR3 is CAISERGLAGDNEQFF. The CDR3 bases are TGTGCCATCAGTGAGCGGGGACTAGCGGGGGACAATGAGCAGTTCTTC.

The chain joins TRBV29-1 to TRBJ2-2, with D maybe TRBD2 (7 bases). The CDR3 has 14 residues. Germline loops: CDR1 SQVTM, CDR2 ANQGSEA. V was trimmed by 7 bases and J by 8 bases, leaving 20 bases between them. The CDR3 protein is CSARGAPNGGELFF. The CDR3 nucleotides read TGCAGCGCCCGGGGGGCCCCTAATGGGGGGGAGCTGTTTTTT.

V usage is TRBV24-1 and J usage is TRBJ2-2; 8 nucleotides agree with TRBD1. The length of the CDR3 is 16 residues. CDR1 and CDR2 from the germline V gene are KGHDR and SFDVKD. Trimming at V came to 6 bases and at J to 4 bases, leaving 9 bases not matched to a gene. The CDR3 spells CATSQRTGMGTGELFF. CDR3 DNA: TGTGCCACCAGTCAACGGACAGGGATGGGCACCGGGGAGCTGTTTTTT.

V and J are TRBV20-1 and TRBJ1-4; no reliable D call. V lost 2 bases and J 5 bases, leaving 18 bases between the germline ends. Per germline, CDR1 DFQATT and CDR2 SNEGSKA (reference sequence). There are 16 residues in the CDR3. The CDR3 bases are TGCAGTGCTAGATTTCAAGGCGGCAGCTTAAATGAAAAACTGTTTTTT. Its translation: CSARFQGGSLNEKLFF.

The V and J genes are TRBV5-5 and TRBJ1-1; 7 nucleotides match TRBD1. The V segment lost 6 bases and the J segment 0 bases; nucleotides outside the gene matches: 8. The CDR3 has 15 amino acids. In germline, CDR1 is SGHKS, CDR2 YYEKEE (reference sequence). This CDR3 is CASIPIQGVNTEAFF. As DNA, the CDR3 is TGTGCCAGCATCCCTATCCAGGGGGTGAACACTGAAGCTTTCTTT.

The V gene is TRBV29-1, the J gene TRBJ2-5; D call uncertain. Germline lookup yields CDR1 SQVTM and CDR2 ANQGSEA. Between the trimmed V and J ends, which lost 2 bases and 2 bases, there was a span of 12 bases. The CDR3 totals 14 residues. The CDR3 loop reads CSVEIPGSQETQYF. The CDR3 DNA follows: TGCAGCGTTGAAATCCCCGGGTCGCAAGAGACCCAGTACTTC. Full variable domain (outside the CDR3, taken from reference TRBV29-1 and TRBJ2-5): SAVISQKPSRDICQRGTSLTIQCQVDSQVTMMFWYRQQPGQSLTLIATANQGSEATYESGFVIDKFPISRPNLTFSTLTVSNMSPEDSSIYLCSVEIPGSQETQYFGPGTRLLVL.

The chain couples TRBV10-3 to TRBJ2-5; weak D call: TRBD2 (5 bases). The CDR3 is 13 residues long. Germline V gene lookup returns CDR1 ENHRY and CDR2 SYGVKD. V was shortened by 3 bases and J by 5 bases, with 10 bases between the two germline ends. CDR3: CAISDPSRETQYF. The CDR3 nucleotides read TGTGCCATCAGTGATCCTAGCAGGGAGACCCAGTACTTC.

This chain connects TRBV9 to TRBJ2-1; D remains unclear. CDR1 is SGDLS and CDR2 is YYNGEE in the germline V gene. V gave up 3 bases and J gave up 6 bases, with 16 bases separating them. The CDR3 totals 15 residues. The CDR3 DNA follows: TGTGCCAGCAGCGGTCCCATCCTCGCCACCAATGAGCAGTTCTTC. This sequence encodes CASSGPILATNEQFF.

The V and J genes are TRBV2 and TRBJ2-1; D could derive from TRBD1 or TRBD2 (5 bases each). V lost 9 bases and J lost 5, with 11 bases in between. CDR1 SNHLY and CDR2 FYNNEI come from the germline V gene. CDR3 length: 12 amino acids. CDR3 sequence reads: CARGRGDNEQFF. CDR3 sequence (DNA): TGTGCCAGGGGAAGGGGAGACAATGAGCAGTTCTTC.

The table lists this clonotype with a few counts. The chain uses TRBV7-2 and TRBJ1-1; D ambiguous. This CDR3 has 15 residues. Germline V CDR1 and CDR2: SGHTA, FQGNSA. Trimming removed 1 base from V and 0 bases from J, with 9 bases in between. CDR3 protein: CASSLGVWLNTEAFF. The DNA for the CDR3 is TGTGCCAGCAGCTTAGGGGTATGGTTGAACACTGAAGCTTTCTTT.

The chain uses TRBV27 and TRBJ1-4; D uncertain. Germline CDR1 and CDR2: MNHEY and SMNVEV (reference sequence). V was trimmed by 2 bases and J by 6 bases, leaving 13 bases between them. The CDR3 sequence is 15 residues long. CDR3 amino acids: CASSLLRRPDEKLFF. As DNA, the CDR3 is TGTGCCAGCAGTTTACTGAGGAGACCGGATGAAAAACTGTTTTTT.

This sequence joins TRBV20-1 and TRBJ1-2; 7 bases match TRBD1. Germline V gene data show CDR1 as DFQATT and CDR2 as SNEGSKA (reference sequence). Trimming at V came to 3 bases and at J to 4 bases, leaving 5 bases not matched to a gene. This CDR3 has 13 amino acids. The CDR3 DNA reads as TGCAGTGCTAGCCTACAGGGGCCCTATGGCTACACCTTC. This codes for CSASLQGPYGYTF.

This clonotype occurred a few times. The chain carries TRBV6-2 or TRBV6-3 and TRBJ2-7, with 9 bases matching TRBD1. V lost 8 bases to trimming and J lost 3 bases; unmatched junction nucleotides: 5. Germline V gene lookup returns CDR1 MNHEY and CDR2 SVGEGT. The CDR3 length is 13 residues. The CDR3 region is CASRGTGNYEQYF. The DNA of the CDR3 is TGTGCCAGCCGTGGGACAGGGAACTACGAGCAGTACTTC.

The CDR3 coding sequence is TGTGCCAGCTTAGCGGGAGGACCCCAAGAGACCCAGTACTTC. Translating gives CASLAGGPQETQYF. The gene calls are TRBV18 and TRBJ2-5; 10 bases align to TRBD2. The CDR3 spans 14 residues. V trimming: 7 bases; J trimming: 1 base; junction bases outside the gene matches: 3. Germline CDR1 KGHSH, CDR2 LQKENI.